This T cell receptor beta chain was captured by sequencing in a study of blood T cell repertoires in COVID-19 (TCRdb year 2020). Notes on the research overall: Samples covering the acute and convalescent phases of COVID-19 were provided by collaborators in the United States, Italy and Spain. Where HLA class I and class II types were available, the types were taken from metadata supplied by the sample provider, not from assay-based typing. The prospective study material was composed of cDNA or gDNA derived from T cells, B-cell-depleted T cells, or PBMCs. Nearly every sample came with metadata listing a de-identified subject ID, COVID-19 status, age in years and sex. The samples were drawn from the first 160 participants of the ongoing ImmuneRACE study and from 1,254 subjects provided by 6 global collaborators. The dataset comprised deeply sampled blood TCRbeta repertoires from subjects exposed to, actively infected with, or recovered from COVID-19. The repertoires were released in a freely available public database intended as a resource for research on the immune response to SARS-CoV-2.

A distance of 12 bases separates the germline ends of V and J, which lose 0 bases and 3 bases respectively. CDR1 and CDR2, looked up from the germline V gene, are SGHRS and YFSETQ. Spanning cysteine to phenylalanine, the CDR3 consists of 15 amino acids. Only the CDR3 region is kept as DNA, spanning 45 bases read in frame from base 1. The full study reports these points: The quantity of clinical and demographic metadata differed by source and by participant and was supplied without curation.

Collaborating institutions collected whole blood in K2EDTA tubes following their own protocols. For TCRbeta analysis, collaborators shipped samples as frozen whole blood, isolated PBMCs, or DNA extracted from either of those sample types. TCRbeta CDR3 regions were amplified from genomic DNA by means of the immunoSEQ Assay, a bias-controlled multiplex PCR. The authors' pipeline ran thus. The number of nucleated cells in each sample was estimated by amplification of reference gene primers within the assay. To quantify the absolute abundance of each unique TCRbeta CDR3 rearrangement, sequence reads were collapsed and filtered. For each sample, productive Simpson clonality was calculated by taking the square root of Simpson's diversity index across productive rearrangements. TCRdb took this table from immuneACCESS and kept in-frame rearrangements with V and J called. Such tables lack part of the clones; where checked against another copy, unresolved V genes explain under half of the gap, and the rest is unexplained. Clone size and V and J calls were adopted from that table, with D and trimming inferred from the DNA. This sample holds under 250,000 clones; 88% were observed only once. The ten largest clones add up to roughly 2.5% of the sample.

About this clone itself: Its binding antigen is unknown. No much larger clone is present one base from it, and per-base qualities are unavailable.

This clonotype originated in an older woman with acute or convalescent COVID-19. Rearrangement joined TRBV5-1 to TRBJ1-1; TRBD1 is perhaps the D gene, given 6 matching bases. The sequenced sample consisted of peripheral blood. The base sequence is TGCGCCAGCAGCTTGGTCAGGGGAGAGGACACTGAAGCTTTCTTT. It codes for CASSLVRGEDTEAFF. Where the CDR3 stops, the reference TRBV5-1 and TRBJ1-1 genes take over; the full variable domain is KAGVTQTPRYLIKTRGQQVTLSCSPISGHRSVSWYQQTPGQGLQFLFEYFSETQRNKGNFPGRFSGRQFSNSRSEMNVSTLELGDSALYLCASSLVRGEDTEAFFGQGTRLTVV.